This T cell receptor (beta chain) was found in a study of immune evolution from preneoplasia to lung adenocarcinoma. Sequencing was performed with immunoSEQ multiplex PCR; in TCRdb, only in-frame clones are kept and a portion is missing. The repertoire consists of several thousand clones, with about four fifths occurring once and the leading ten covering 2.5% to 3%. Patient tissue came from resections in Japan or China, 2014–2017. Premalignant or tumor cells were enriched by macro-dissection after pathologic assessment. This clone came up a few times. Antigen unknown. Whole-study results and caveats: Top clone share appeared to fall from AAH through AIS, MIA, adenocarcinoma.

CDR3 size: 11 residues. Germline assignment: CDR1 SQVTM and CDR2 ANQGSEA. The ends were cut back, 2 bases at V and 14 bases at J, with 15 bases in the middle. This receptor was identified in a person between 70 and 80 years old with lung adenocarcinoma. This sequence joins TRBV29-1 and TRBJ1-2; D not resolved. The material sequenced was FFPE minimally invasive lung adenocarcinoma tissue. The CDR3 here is CSVEFGSRETF. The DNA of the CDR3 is TGCAGCGTTGAATTTGGTTCACGGGAAACCTTC. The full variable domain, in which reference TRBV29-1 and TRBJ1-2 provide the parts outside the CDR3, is SAVISQKPSRDICQRGTSLTIQCQVDSQVTMMFWYRQQPGQSLTLIATANQGSEATYESGFVIDKFPISRPNLTFSTLTVSNMSPEDSSIYLCSVEFGSRETFGSGTRLTVV.